This T cell receptor beta chain was sequenced in a study of shared clonotypes between healthy human individuals (dated by TCRdb to the early 2020s). Notes on the research overall: The cohort included three men and two women between 18 and 49 years of age. For each donor, CD4 naive and CD4 memory were each run on three plates, CD8 naive on two plates, and CD8 memory on one plate. To estimate repertoire size and how much clonotype sharing occurs between individuals, the study deeply sequenced the blood TCR repertoires of several healthy adults. Different laboratories and diverse techniques were used to prepare libraries and sequence TCR repertoires, to increase sequencing depth and limit assay-specific biases. Between about 0.85 and 9.5 billion PBMCs per donor were obtained by leukapheresis.

As for this clone: Its antigen is still unknown. Base qualities are not provided; no much larger clone lies one nucleotide away.

Using the deep immunoSEQ assay, multiplex PCR amplified TCR CDR3 regions from genomic DNA. Extracted genomic DNA from each cell subset was spread evenly across all wells of several immunoSEQ 96-well plates, with each plate serving as a replicate. Each replicate PCR for sorted subsets received about 200 ng genomic DNA, equal to tens of thousands of T cell genomes. Purified libraries were quantified with a Qubit 3.0 fluorometer, sized on a Bioanalyzer 2100, and re-quantified with the KAPA Library Quantification kit. A separate single-read 150-cycle Illumina NextSeq 550 flow cell was used to sequence each immunoSEQ 96-well plate. Per the authors' processing: Because the immunoSEQ output included only junctional sequences and no quality scores, the filtering could not be the same as the filtering used for full-length reads. To assign V/J genes and CDR3, sequences were annotated using PyIR, a Python wrapper for IgBLAST v1.9, with IMGT germline references. Reads were filtered out if the reads had weak V/J assignments (E-value above 1e-6), no CDR3, stop codons, out-of-frame junctions, or ambiguous translated residues. A V3J clonotype was defined by an identical inferred V gene, J gene, and CDR3 amino acid sequence. Percentage overlap between repertoires was computed as shared unique clonotypes divided by the size of the smaller repertoire. Repertoire richness was assessed with RTK rarefaction, the Chao1 estimator, and Recon v2.1 estimates of unobserved clonotypes. Generation probabilities for all TCRbeta clonotypes obtained by the gDNA method from several donors were computed using OLGA. Not all clones reach the TCRdb copy of this immuneACCESS table, which keeps in-frame sequences only. Checked studies attribute under half of the gap to unresolved V genes and leave the rest unexplained. The V and J calls and clone size were taken over from that table, and D and trimming were inferred from the DNA. The sample profile shows some 2.1 million clones; about 95% of them were found once. The top ten hold 0.85% to 1.2% of the sample.

CD8 naive samples consisted of CD45RO-negative cells that were positively selected for CCR7, yielding a CD45RA+CCR7+ population without TemRA cells. The donors were healthy, HIV-negative adults who had no recently reported acute infections or vaccinations. All donors were Caucasian adults living in Nashville, Tennessee, USA. Blood was obtained by leukapheresis, after which PBMCs were separated by Ficoll-Histopaque density gradient centrifugation and cryopreserved in liquid nitrogen vapor phase. Purity and quantity of every magnetically sorted T cell population were checked by analytical flow cytometry. Genomic DNA was isolated from each sorted fraction and quantified by UV absorbance on a Nanodrop 2000c. The CDR3 measures 15 amino acids from cysteine to phenylalanine. Only the CDR3 region is kept as DNA, spanning 45 bases read in frame from base 1. The junction shows trimming of 5 bases on V and 8 bases on J, plus 21 bases between the germline ends. From a lookup of the germline V gene, CDR1 and CDR2 are SGHAT and FQNNGV.

The paper as a whole reports these results and caveats: Only blood was sampled, and tissue TCR repertoires likely differ from those in blood. The genetic and exposure-history diversity represented was limited by the small number of donors. Naive subsets generally had larger estimated clonotype richness than memory subsets. Compared with non-shared clonotypes, clonotypes shared by all four sorted-subset donors had higher generation probabilities. Sharing across several donors was observed for approximately 5% of naive CD4, over 3% of naive CD8, 2.3% of memory CD4, and around 0.4% of memory CD8 clonotypes. Incomplete sequencing was indicated by rarefaction of sorted-subset datasets, despite the large sequencing depth. Pairwise subsampling led to the expectation that sequencing depth would affect the degree of clonotype sharing among donors.

Sequenced input: naive CD8+ T cells sorted from blood. The sample's cell subset or site label, in plain terms: CD45RA+CCR7+. This TCR was recovered from a man younger than 35 in good health. Here the chain combines TRBV11-2 and TRBJ1-2; the D segment cannot be called with confidence. The CDR3 sequence is CASSPTHTWQVGYTF. The base sequence is TGTGCCAGCAGCCCTACCCATACCTGGCAAGTGGGCTACACCTTC.